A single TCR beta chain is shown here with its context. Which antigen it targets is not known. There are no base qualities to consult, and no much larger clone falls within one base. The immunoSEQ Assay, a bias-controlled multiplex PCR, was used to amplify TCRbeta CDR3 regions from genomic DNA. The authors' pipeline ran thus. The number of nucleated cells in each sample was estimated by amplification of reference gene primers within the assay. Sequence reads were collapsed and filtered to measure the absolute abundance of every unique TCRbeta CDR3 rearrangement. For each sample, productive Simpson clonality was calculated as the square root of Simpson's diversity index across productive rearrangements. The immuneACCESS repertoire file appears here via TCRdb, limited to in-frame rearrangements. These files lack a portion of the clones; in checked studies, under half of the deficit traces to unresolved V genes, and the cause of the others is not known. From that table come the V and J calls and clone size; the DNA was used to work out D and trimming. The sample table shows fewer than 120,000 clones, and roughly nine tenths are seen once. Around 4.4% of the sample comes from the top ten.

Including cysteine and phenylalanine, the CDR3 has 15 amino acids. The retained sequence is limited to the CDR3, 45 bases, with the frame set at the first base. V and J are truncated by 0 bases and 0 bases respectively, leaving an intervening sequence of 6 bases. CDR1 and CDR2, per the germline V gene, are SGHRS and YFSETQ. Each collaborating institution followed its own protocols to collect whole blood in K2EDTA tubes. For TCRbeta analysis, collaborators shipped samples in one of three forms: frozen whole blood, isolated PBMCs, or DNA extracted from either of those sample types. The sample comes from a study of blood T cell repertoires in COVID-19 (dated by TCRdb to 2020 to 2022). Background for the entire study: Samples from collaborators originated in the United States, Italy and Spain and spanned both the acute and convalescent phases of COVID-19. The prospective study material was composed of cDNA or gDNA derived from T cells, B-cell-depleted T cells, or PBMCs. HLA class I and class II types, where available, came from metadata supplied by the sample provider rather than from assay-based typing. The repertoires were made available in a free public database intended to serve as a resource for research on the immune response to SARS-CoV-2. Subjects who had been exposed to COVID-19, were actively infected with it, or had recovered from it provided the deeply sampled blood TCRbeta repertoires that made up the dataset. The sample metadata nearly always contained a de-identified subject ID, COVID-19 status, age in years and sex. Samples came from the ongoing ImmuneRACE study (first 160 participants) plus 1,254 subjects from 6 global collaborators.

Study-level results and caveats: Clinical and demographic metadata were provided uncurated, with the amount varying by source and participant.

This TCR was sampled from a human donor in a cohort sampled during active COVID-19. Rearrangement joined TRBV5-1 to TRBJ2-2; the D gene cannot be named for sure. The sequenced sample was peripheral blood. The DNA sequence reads TGCGCCAGCAGCTTGGCGTCCGCGAACACCGGGGAGCTGTTTTTT. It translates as CASSLASANTGELFF.